The rows below give T cell receptor beta chains drawn from one sample of a study of graft-versus-host responses after intestinal transplantation. Which antigens these TCRs recognize remains unknown. The method was immunoSEQ multiplex PCR; TCRdb's version includes in-frame clones alone and lacks a portion of them. This table has around 130,000 clones, 85% to 95% appearing once. This specimen consisted of unstimulated CD4+ T cells sorted from spleen or lymph node cells, obtained before intestinal transplant. Receptors originate from a human donor who received an intestinal transplant. CDR3s include the opening cysteine and the closing phenylalanine or tryptophan. D genes are given only for firm matches. Size is stated for part of the rows, as once, few or many counts, or as a class when the clone is expanded.

J gene	clone size	V gene	D gene	CDR3 protein	CDR3 DNA
TRBJ2-7	once	TRBV19	.	CASGDKGGSYEQYF	TGTGCCAGTGGGGACAAGGGGGGTTCCTACGAGCAGTACTTC
TRBJ1-2	.	TRBV5-1	.	CASSLVVQNHGYTF	TGCGCCAGCAGCTTGGTGGTCCAAAACCATGGCTACACCTTC
TRBJ1-4	.	TRBV18	.	CASSGQKGEKLFF	TGTGCCAGCTCAGGACAGAAAGGGGAAAAACTGTTTTTT
TRBJ2-7	.	TRBV2	.	CASSEAGIGTYEQYF	TGTGCCAGCAGTGAGGCAGGGATAGGGACCTACGAGCAGTACTTC
TRBJ1-5	.	TRBV11-2	TRBD1	CASSRDSWNRPQHF	TGTGCCAGCAGCCGGGACAGCTGGAATCGGCCCCAGCATTTT
TRBJ2-1	.	TRBV5-1	TRBD1	CASSIRQGTYNEQFF	TGCGCCAGCAGCATTAGACAGGGAACCTACAATGAGCAGTTCTTC
TRBJ2-7	.	TRBV18	TRBD1	CASSPRVSYGTGGYEQYF	TGTGCCAGCTCACCAAGAGTGTCGTATGGGACAGGGGGTTACGAGCAGTACTTC
TRBJ2-2	.	TRBV9	.	CASSLYSGELFF	TGTGCCAGCAGTCTGTACTCCGGGGAGCTGTTTTTT
TRBJ1-1	.	TRBV7-9	.	CASSPVTATEAFF	TGTGCCAGCAGCCCCGTTACAGCTACTGAAGCTTTCTTT
TRBJ1-3	few	TRBV5-6	.	CASSLGGNSGNTIYF	TGTGCCAGCAGCTTGGGGGGAAACTCTGGAAACACCATATATTTT
TRBJ2-3	.	TRBV5-6	.	CASSSQGSSDTQYF	TGTGCCAGCAGCTCTCAGGGTAGCTCAGATACGCAGTATTTT
TRBJ2-7	.	TRBV5-1	.	CASSLAGLTYEQYF	TGCGCCAGCAGCTTGGCGGGCTTAACTTACGAGCAGTACTTC
TRBJ1-1	.	TRBV11-2	.	CASSFTQVAAFF	TGTGCCAGCAGCTTTACGCAAGTTGCCGCTTTCTTT
TRBJ1-2	.	TRBV5-1	.	CASSLAGRFTNYGYTF	TGCGCCAGCAGCTTGGCGGGTCGTTTCACTAACTATGGCTACACCTTC
TRBJ1-2	.	TRBV6-6	.	CASSYSGVLINYGYTF	TGTGCCAGCAGTTACTCTGGGGTCCTGATAAACTATGGCTACACCTTC
TRBJ2-5	.	TRBV7-6	TRBD2	CASSLVPAGGQETQYF	TGTGCCAGCAGCTTAGTACCAGCGGGGGGCCAAGAGACCCAGTACTTC
TRBJ2-5	.	TRBV30	.	CAWGRETQYF	TGTGCCTGGGGAAGGGAGACCCAGTACTTC